The 8 T cell receptor beta chains given below trace back to one sample, sequenced in a study of a mutant IDH1 vaccine in newly diagnosed glioma. Time point in this sample: baseline, week 1 (first vaccination visit). Treatment denoted: pre-vaccination baseline after standard-of-care therapy. Repertoires were generated with immunoSEQ multiplex PCR, while TCRdb's copy carries only in-frame clones and drops some. Among tens of thousands of clones listed, about 86% were seen once. The material sequenced was peripheral blood mononuclear cells (PBMCs), taken from a glioma patient treated with radiotherapy, temozolomide or both. These receptors came from a woman aged 18-35 years with glioma. Some clones in this sample may be carry-over from other donors' samples.

A single count supports this clone. The chain combines TRBV19 with TRBJ2-1; D is perhaps TRBD2 (6 bases). The V gene's germline CDR1 is LNHDA and CDR2 SQIVND (reference sequence). The CDR3 loop spans 12 amino acids. The ends were cut back, 8 bases at V and 10 bases at J, with 15 bases in the middle. DNA for the CDR3: TGTGCCAGTGGGACTTTGTCTCGGGAGCAGTTCTTC. Translating it yields CASGTLSREQFF.

This clone was picked up one time. The J gene is TRBJ1-2, the V gene TRBV29-1, with 7 bases that match TRBD1. Per germline, CDR1 SQVTM and CDR2 ANQGSEA. This CDR3 contains 13 residues. Trimming removed 6 bases from V and 2 bases from J; junction bases left unmatched: 6. The CDR3 reads CSVRRQGNYGYTF. The CDR3 bases are TGCAGCGTCCGACGACAGGGAAACTATGGCTACACCTTC.

This clone showed up just once. The J gene is TRBJ2-1, the V gene TRBV9; 7 bases agree with TRBD2. Germline CDR1 and CDR2: SGDLS and YYNGEE. The CDR3 loop spans 16 amino acids. Losses at the gene ends were 0 bases for V and 6 bases for J; bases not matched to a gene: 9. The CDR3 region has the DNA TGTGCCAGCAGCGTAGACCCTCGGGGGAGGGCCAATGAGCAGTTCTTC. Translated: CASSVDPRGRANEQFF.

This chain uses TRBV7-2 with TRBJ2-7; tentative D call: TRBD2 (5 bases). CDR1 SGHTA and CDR2 FQGNSA come from the germline V gene. V was trimmed by 3 bases and J by 0 bases, leaving 9 bases between them. There are 14 residues in the CDR3. The CDR3 spells CASSFDRGSYEQYF. CDR3 in DNA: TGTGCCAGCAGCTTCGATCGGGGCTCCTACGAGCAGTACTTC. Looking up the rest from reference TRBV7-2 and TRBJ2-7 gives the full variable domain: GAGVSQSPSNKVTEKGKDVELRCDPISGHTALYWYRQSLGQGLEFLIYFQGNSAPDKSGLPSDRFSAERTGGSVSTLTIQRTQQEDSAVYLCASSFDRGSYEQYFGPGTRLTVT.

This clone appeared a single time. CDR3 region: CASGLADRGETQYF. CDR3 nucleotide sequence: TGTGCTAGTGGTTTGGCCGACAGGGGAGAGACCCAGTACTTC. This chain connects TRBV12-5 to TRBJ2-5; 8 bases are shared with TRBD1. V gave up 1 base and J gave up 4 bases; unmatched junction bases: 2. The CDR3 has 14 amino acids. CDR1 LGHNT and CDR2 FRNRAP come from the germline V gene. Drawing the rest from reference TRBV12-5 and TRBJ2-5, the complete variable domain is DARVTQTPRHKVTEMGQEVTMRCQPILGHNTVFWYRQTMMQGLELLAYFRNRAPLDDSGMPKDRFSAEMPDATLATLKIQPSEPRDSAVYFCASGLADRGETQYFGPGTRLLVL.

The chain employs TRBV10-3 and TRBJ1-5; 9 bases match TRBD1. The CDR3 contains 14 residues. V trimming: 6 bases; J trimming: 4 bases; junction bases outside the gene matches: 4. Germline loops: CDR1 ENHRY, CDR2 SYGVKD. The CDR3 nucleotides read TGTGCCATCAGCCGGACAGGGGATAATCAGCCCCAGCATTTT. Protein sequence: CAISRTGDNQPQHF.

This clone was counted a few times. V gene TRBV25-1 combines with J gene TRBJ2-7, with D uncertain. The germline CDR1 and CDR2 sequences are MGHDK and SYGVNS. CDR3 length equals 11 residues. V was trimmed by 7 bases and J by 0 bases, leaving 4 bases between them. CDR3 loop: CASTFSYEQYF. CDR3 bases: TGTGCCAGCACCTTCTCCTACGAGCAGTACTTC.

A single count supports this clone. The chain combines TRBV30 with TRBJ2-6; the D gene is possibly TRBD2 (6 bases). The CDR3 spans 15 residues. Trimming took off 5 bases at V and 4 bases at J, with 15 bases between the two ends. Looked up from germline, CDR1 is GTSNPN and CDR2 is SVGIG (reference sequence). The CDR3 sequence: CAWSFGGRGANVLTF. DNA of the CDR3: TGTGCCTGGTCGTTCGGGGGAAGAGGGGCCAACGTCCTGACTTTC.